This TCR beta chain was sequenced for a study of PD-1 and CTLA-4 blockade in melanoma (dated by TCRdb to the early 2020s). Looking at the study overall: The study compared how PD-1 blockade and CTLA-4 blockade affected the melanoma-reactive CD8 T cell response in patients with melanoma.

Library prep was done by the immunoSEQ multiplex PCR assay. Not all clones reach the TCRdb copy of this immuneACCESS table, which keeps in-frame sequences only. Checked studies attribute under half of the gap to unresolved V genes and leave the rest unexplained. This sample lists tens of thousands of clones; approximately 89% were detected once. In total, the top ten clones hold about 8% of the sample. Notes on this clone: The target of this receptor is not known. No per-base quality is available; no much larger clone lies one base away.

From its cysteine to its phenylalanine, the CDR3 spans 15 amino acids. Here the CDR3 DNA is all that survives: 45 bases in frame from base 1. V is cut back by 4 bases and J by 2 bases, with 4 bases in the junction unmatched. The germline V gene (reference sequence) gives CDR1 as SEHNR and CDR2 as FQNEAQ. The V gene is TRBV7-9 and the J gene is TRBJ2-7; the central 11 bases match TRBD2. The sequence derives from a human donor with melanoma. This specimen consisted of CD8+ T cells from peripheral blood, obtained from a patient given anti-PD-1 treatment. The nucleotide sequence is TGTGCCAGCAGCTCTACTAGCGGGAGACCCTACGAGCAGTACTTC. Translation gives CASSSTSGRPYEQYF.